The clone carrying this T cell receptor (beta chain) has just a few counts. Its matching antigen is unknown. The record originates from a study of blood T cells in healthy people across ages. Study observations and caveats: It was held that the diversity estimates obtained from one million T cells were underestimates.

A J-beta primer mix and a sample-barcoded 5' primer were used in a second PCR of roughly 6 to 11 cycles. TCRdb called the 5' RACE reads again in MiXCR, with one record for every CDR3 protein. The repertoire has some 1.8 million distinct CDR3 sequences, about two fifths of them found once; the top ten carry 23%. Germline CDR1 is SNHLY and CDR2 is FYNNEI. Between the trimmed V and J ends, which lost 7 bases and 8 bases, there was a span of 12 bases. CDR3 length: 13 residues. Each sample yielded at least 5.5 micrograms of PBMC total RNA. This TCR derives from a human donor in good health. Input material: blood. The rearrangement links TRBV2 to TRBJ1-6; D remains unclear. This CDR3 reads CASIPARDSPLHF. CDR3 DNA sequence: TGTGCCAGCATTCCGGCCCGGGATTCACCCCTCCACTTT.